The 25 T cell receptor beta chains in this list originate from one sample, sequenced in a study of shared clonotypes between healthy human individuals. Measured with immunoSEQ multiplex PCR; TCRdb has only the in-frame clones, and not every one. This sample has about a million clones, with around 76% found just once. Sequenced sample: memory CD4+ T cells sorted from blood. Subset denoted: CD45RA-negative fraction. The receptors derive from a man between 18 and 29 years old in good health.

The rearrangement joins TRBV5-4 to TRBJ2-5; TRBD1 agrees at 10 bases. Trimming at V came to 4 bases and at J to 5 bases, leaving 8 bases not matched to a gene. CDR3 length: 15 residues. The germline V gene encodes CDR1 SGHNT and CDR2 YYREEE (reference sequence). The CDR3 DNA is TGTGCCAGCAGCAGGATGACAGGGGGCGGGGAGACCCAGTACTTC. It is translated as CASSRMTGGGETQYF.

This clone was seen many times. This chain links TRBV9 with TRBJ2-7; 7 nucleotides align to TRBD1. Trimming cost V 0 bases and J 8 bases; bases outside gene matches: 8. Germline assignment: CDR1 SGDLS and CDR2 YYNGEE. The CDR3 totals 14 residues. The CDR3 DNA reads as TGTGCCAGCAGCGTAGGAAGGGACAGTGACCAGCAGTACTTC. Its translation: CASSVGRDSDQQYF.

V gene TRBV9 combines with J gene TRBJ2-3; tentatively, D is TRBD2 (7 bases). Germline V lookup: CDR1 SGDLS, CDR2 YYNGEE. Trimming took off 6 bases at V and 5 bases at J, with 13 bases between the two ends. This CDR3 has 13 amino acids. This chain's CDR3 is CASNPGGLDTQYF. CDR3 nucleotides: TGTGCCAGCAATCCGGGGGGCCTAGATACGCAGTATTTT.

V gene TRBV2 combines with J gene TRBJ1-2; D call uncertain. Germline CDR1 reads SNHLY; CDR2 reads FYNNEI. The CDR3 runs 12 residues. Trimming took off 7 bases at V and 10 bases at J, with 16 bases between the two ends. The CDR3 region is CASNRPRPIYTF. The CDR3, as DNA: TGTGCCAGCAACCGCCCCAGGCCAATCTACACCTTC.

This clone turned up a few times. The V call is TRBV30, the J call TRBJ1-5; 8 bases fit TRBD1. The germline V gene has CDR1 GTSNPN and CDR2 SVGIG (reference sequence). The CDR3 sequence is 17 residues long. The V gene end was trimmed by 0 bases and the J gene end by 1 base; junction bases not matched to a gene: 8. This CDR3 is CAWSVAGGPSSNQPQHF. The CDR3 DNA sequence: TGTGCCTGGAGTGTGGCAGGGGGCCCCTCCAGCAATCAGCCCCAGCATTTT.

This clone was observed a few times. DNA of the CDR3: TGTGCCAGCTCGCCTGCTGAGGGAGGGGCTTTCTTT. It is translated as CASSPAEGGAFF. The rearrangement joins TRBV18 to TRBJ1-1; D is ambiguous. The ends were cut back, 6 bases at V and 11 bases at J, with 16 bases in the middle. The CDR3 contains 12 residues. The germline V gene has CDR1 KGHSH and CDR2 LQKENI. Drawing the rest from reference TRBV18 and TRBJ1-1, the complete variable domain is NAGVMQNPRHLVRRRGQEARLRCSPMKGHSHVYWYRQLPEEGLKFMVYLQKENIIDESGMPKERFSAEFPKEGPSILRIQQVVRGDSAAYFCASSPAEGGAFFGQGTRLTVV.

The chain employs TRBV5-8 and TRBJ1-3; D uncertain. This CDR3 has 14 amino acids. CDR1 and CDR2 from the germline V gene are SGHTS and YDEGEE. With 3 bases removed from V and 1 base from J, the gap between germline ends came to 8 bases. CDR3 sequence (DNA): TGTGCCAGCAGCTACCGGGAGTCTGGAAACACCATATATTTT. As protein: CASSYRESGNTIYF.

This chain joins TRBV10-3 and TRBJ2-7; no firm D call. Germline V gene data show CDR1 as ENHRY and CDR2 as SYGVKD. The V gene lost 5 bases and the J gene lost 0 bases, with 11 bases spanning the gap. The CDR3 runs to 14 residues. CDR3 residues: CAISSGPSSYEQYF. The DNA of the CDR3 is TGTGCCATCAGTTCTGGGCCCAGCTCCTACGAGCAGTACTTC.

Only a few counts were recorded for this clone. The chain uses TRBV28 and TRBJ1-3; D is unresolved. Germline CDR1 and CDR2: MDHEN and SYDVKM. The CDR3 runs to 12 residues. Trimming removed 2 bases from V and 9 bases from J, with 8 bases in between. As DNA, the CDR3 is TGTGCCAGCAGTTTACCCCCAGCCACCATATATTTT. Protein product: CASSLPPATIYF.

This clone was detected ten times or more. The chain combines TRBV4-3 with TRBJ1-2; weak D call: TRBD1 (6 bases). CDR1 LGHNA and CDR2 YSLEER come from the germline V gene. The CDR3 is 17 amino acids. V shed 1 base and J shed 4 bases, with 19 bases lying between them. CDR3 in amino acids: CASSQGAGDLLVYGYTF. In DNA form, the CDR3 reads TGCGCCAGCAGCCAAGGAGCAGGGGACCTCCTCGTCTATGGCTACACCTTC.

The chain has TRBV5-1 and TRBJ1-5; D gene uncertain. From germline, CDR1 is SGHRS and CDR2 YFSETQ. V dropped 4 bases and J dropped 7 bases, with 18 bases sitting between them. The CDR3 is 15 residues long. CDR3 nucleotides: TGCGCCAGCAGCCCGGAGGGTCAGGCGTACCAGCCCCAGCATTTT. Translation gives CASSPEGQAYQPQHF.

The rearrangement links TRBV7-2 to TRBJ2-4; D call uncertain. Germline V gene sequence: CDR1 SGHTA, CDR2 FQGNSA. Trimming removed 4 bases from V and 5 bases from J, with 15 bases in between. This CDR3 has 15 residues. CDR3 sequence reads: CASSSRRKSQNIQYF. The CDR3 DNA follows: TGTGCCAGCAGCTCAAGAAGAAAATCTCAAAACATTCAGTACTTC.

As DNA, the CDR3 is TGCGCCAGCAGCTTGGGGCAGCCGAGATCCTACGAGCAGTACTTC. Amino acids: CASSLGQPRSYEQYF. This chain connects TRBV5-1 to TRBJ2-7; D uncertain. V dropped 0 bases and J dropped 1 base, with 11 bases sitting between them. This CDR3 is built from 15 residues. Germline V CDR1 and CDR2: SGHRS, YFSETQ.

This chain uses TRBV9 with TRBJ2-3; 8 nucleotides align to TRBD2. CDR1 and CDR2 from the germline V gene are SGDLS and YYNGEE. With 4 bases clipped from V and 3 bases from J, the junction kept 10 bases outside the gene matches. This CDR3 spans 16 amino acids. The CDR3: CASSLGLSGSTDTQYF. The CDR3 DNA follows: TGTGCCAGCAGCCTCGGACTAAGCGGGAGTACAGATACGCAGTATTTT.

The table lists this clone with a few counts. V usage is TRBV6-5 and J usage is TRBJ1-6; 7 bases line up with TRBD1. CDR1 and CDR2 from the germline V gene are MNHEY and SVGAGI. Trimming at V came to 2 bases and at J to 10 bases, leaving 5 bases not matched to a gene. This CDR3 is built from 14 residues. The CDR3 loop is CASSYGGQKSPLHF. Written as DNA, the CDR3 is TGTGCCAGCAGTTACGGGGGACAGAAGTCACCCCTCCACTTT.

This chain connects TRBV5-1 to TRBJ2-7, with a weak D call TRBD1 (6 bases). This CDR3 is 15 amino acids long. V dropped 0 bases and J dropped 4 bases, with 14 bases sitting between them. Germline CDR1 is SGHRS and CDR2 is YFSETQ. CDR3 region: CASSLAYRERYEQYF. The DNA for the CDR3 is TGCGCCAGCAGCTTGGCTTACAGGGAAAGATACGAGCAGTACTTC.

V and J are TRBV5-1 and TRBJ2-1; D ambiguous. Trimming shortened V by 4 bases and J by 4 bases, and 15 bases separated the two germline ends. This CDR3 has 15 residues. Germline V gene lookup returns CDR1 SGHRS and CDR2 YFSETQ. DNA for the CDR3: TGCGCCAGCAGCCCTCTCGGACCGTATTACAATGAGCAGTTCTTC. Translating it yields CASSPLGPYYNEQFF.

This clone has only one observation. This chain uses TRBV11-2 with TRBJ2-2; D is unclear. CDR1 is SGHAT and CDR2 is FQNNGV in the germline V gene. The CDR3 is 13 amino acids. V shed 1 base and J shed 5 bases, with 5 bases lying between them. The CDR3 is CASSLVVTGELFF. The CDR3 nucleotides read TGTGCCAGCAGCTTAGTGGTAACCGGGGAGCTGTTTTTT.

The genes are TRBV7-8 and TRBJ1-1; D unresolved. The CDR3 loop spans 13 amino acids. Trimming removed 0 bases from V and 7 bases from J, with 9 bases in between. Germline loops: CDR1 SGHVS, CDR2 FQNEAQ. The CDR3 bases are TGTGCCAGCAGCTTAGCGGAAGAGTATGAAGCTTTCTTT. Translating it yields CASSLAEEYEAFF.

The genes are TRBV6-5 and TRBJ1-2; D may be TRBD1 (6 bases). Germline-derived CDR1 and CDR2 are MNHEY and SVGAGI. The CDR3 is made up of 13 amino acids. V was cut by 2 bases and J by 3 bases, with 7 bases left in between. CDR3 sequence (DNA): TGTGCCAGCAGTTACCGACAGGACTATGGCTACACCTTC. Its translation: CASSYRQDYGYTF.

J is TRBJ2-1 and V is TRBV4-3, with 9 nucleotides matching TRBD2. Germline CDR1 LGHNA, CDR2 YSLEER. This CDR3 is built from 16 residues. Germline trimming cut 5 bases from V and 2 bases from J; bases unmatched to any gene: 7. The CDR3 is CASSSRTSAPYNEQFF. DNA of the CDR3: TGCGCCAGCAGCTCGCGGACTAGCGCACCCTACAATGAGCAGTTCTTC.

On this clone itself: In the same sample, other DNA sequences code for this CDR3. The chain recombines TRBV30 with TRBJ1-3; unclear D gene. The V and J ends lost 3 bases and 1 base respectively, with 7 bases between them. The CDR3 is 13 amino acids. Germline V CDR1 and CDR2: GTSNPN, SVGIG (reference sequence). CDR3 nucleotide sequence: TGTGCCTGGAGGGGCGGATCTGGAAACACCATATATTTT. Translation gives CAWRGGSGNTIYF.

At least ten counts were recorded for this clone. The V and J genes are TRBV6-5 and TRBJ2-5; TRBD2 agrees at 13 bases. V shed 6 bases and J 10 bases; nucleotides not matched to a gene: 5. This CDR3 is 13 amino acids long. From germline, CDR1 is MNHEY and CDR2 SVGAGI. Written as DNA, the CDR3 is TGTGCCAGCAGCTCTGGGACTAGCGGGGTCCAGTACTTC. It encodes CASSSGTSGVQYF.

This clone was counted once. This chain uses TRBV6-5 with TRBJ1-2; D possibly corresponds to TRBD1 (6 bases). Trimming took 5 bases from V and 4 from J, leaving 11 bases between them. Germline V CDR1 and CDR2: MNHEY, SVGAGI. This CDR3 contains 13 residues. The CDR3 DNA sequence: TGTGCCAGCAGTAGGGACAACTCCTATGGCTACACCTTC. It specifies CASSRDNSYGYTF.

As for this clone: One end of the junction fails to match germline, which may point to a read error. V gene TRBV27 combines with J gene TRBJ2-2; 14 bases are a match to TRBD2. This CDR3 is built from 19 residues. Germline loops: CDR1 MNHEY, CDR2 SMNVEV (reference sequence). The CDR3 sequence: CASSLSGLAGAPLTGELFF. The DNA of the CDR3 is TGTGCCAGCAGTCTATCGGGACTAGCGGGGGCCCCGCTCACCGGGGAGCTGTTTTTT.